This TCR beta chain was found in a study of blood T cell repertoires in COVID-19. This clone showed up just a few times. Sequenced by immunoSEQ multiplex PCR; TCRdb stores in-frame clones only, minus some. Of over 150,000 clones listed, around four fifths are singletons. This receptor was taken from a woman aged 55 to 70 with acute or convalescent COVID-19. The sequencing input was peripheral blood.

CDR3 region: CASSLRTGTGNQPQHF. The CDR3 DNA reads TGTGCCAGCAGCCTACGGACAGGGACGGGCAATCAGCCCCAGCATTTT. This rearrangement joins TRBV7-2 to TRBJ1-5, with TRBD1 identical over 8 bases. Per the germline V gene, CDR1 is SGHTA and CDR2 is FQGNSA. CDR3 size: 16 residues. Losses at the gene ends were 5 bases for V and 2 bases for J; bases not matched to a gene: 8.